This entry is about one TCR beta chain. Its matching antigen is unknown. A J-beta primer mix and a sample-barcoded 5' primer were used in a second PCR of about 7 to 12 cycles. Each cDNA molecule, via a template-switch adaptor with 12 random nucleotides, was tagged. TCRdb ran MiXCR on the 5' RACE reads and lists one entry per CDR3 protein. The profile shows 1.5 million to 2 million distinct CDR3 sequences, less than 50% of them singletons. Germline lookup yields CDR1 SGHTA and CDR2 FQGNSA. The ends lost 0 bases at V and 4 bases at J; junction bases unmatched: 4. CDR3 size: 15 residues. The data derive from a study of blood T cells in healthy people across ages. Study results and limitations: Per million T cells, TCR beta diversity dropped about linearly as age rose. Since the PBMCs were unsorted, naive and antigen-experienced cells could not be conclusively compared. Compared with aged donors, long-lived donors showed fewer expanded clones, suggesting selection.

Source material: blood. The receptor's source is a woman aged 40-49 years in good health. This rearrangement joins TRBV7-2 to TRBJ2-7; TRBD1 matches at 9 bases. DNA of the CDR3: TGTGCCAGCAGCTTAGCGATAGGACAGGGGTACGAGCAGTACTTC. Residues: CASSLAIGQGYEQYF.